This passage covers 23 T cell receptor beta chains from one sample sequenced in a study of shared clonotypes between healthy human individuals. TCRdb's table, derived via immunoSEQ multiplex PCR, lists solely in-frame clones and lacks some. The table shows around 2.1 million clones, with approximately 94% occurring only once. Naivety among CD8 cells was defined by CD45RO negativity and positive CCR7 selection, thereby excluding terminally differentiated effector memory CD45RA+ cells. Input material: naive CD8+ T cells from PBMCs. The receptors here all came from a man younger than 35 in good health. Some clones in this sample may be carry-over from other donors' samples.

The rearrangement joins TRBV7-9 to TRBJ2-2, with D perhaps TRBD1 or TRBD2 (5 bases each). Trimming shortened V by 1 base and J by 6 bases, and 12 bases separated the two germline ends. The CDR3 is 15 residues long. Germline assignment: CDR1 SEHNR and CDR2 FQNEAQ (reference sequence). This CDR3 reads CASSLVRGAAGELFF. The CDR3 DNA sequence: TGTGCCAGCAGCTTAGTCCGAGGGGCGGCCGGGGAGCTGTTTTTT.

V gene TRBV6-6 combines with J gene TRBJ1-1, with D possibly matching TRBD1 (5 bases). Trimming took off 2 bases at V and 1 base at J, with 11 bases between the two ends. Per germline, CDR1 MNHNY and CDR2 SVGAGI (reference sequence). The CDR3 extends over 15 amino acids. CDR3 sequence reads: CASSYPSGENTEAFF. The CDR3 DNA reads TGTGCCAGCAGTTACCCCTCGGGGGAGAACACTGAAGCTTTCTTT.

This clone has a single count. This chain links TRBV28 with TRBJ2-3; 10 bases line up with TRBD2. Trimming took 7 bases from V and 5 from J; bases not matched to a gene: 12. In germline, CDR1 is MDHEN, CDR2 SYDVKM. The CDR3 extends over 16 amino acids. The CDR3, as DNA: TGTGCCAGCAACCCTCTTAGGACTAGCGGTGAAGATACGCAGTATTTT. Amino acid sequence: CASNPLRTSGEDTQYF.

This clone was detected only once. The CDR3 nucleotides are TGTGCCAGCAGTTACCTGGAAAACTATGGCTACACCTTC. Its protein product is CASSYLENYGYTF. The V and J genes are TRBV6-5 and TRBJ1-2; D gene uncertain. The CDR3 has 13 amino acids. Germline V gene data show CDR1 as MNHEY and CDR2 as SVGAGI. The ends were cut back, 2 bases at V and 2 bases at J, with 6 bases in the middle.

The chain joins TRBV5-4 to TRBJ2-7; TRBD2 matches 7 bases. CDR1 is SGHNT and CDR2 is YYREEE in the germline V gene (reference sequence). J was trimmed by 2 bases and V by 4 bases; bases with no gene match: 6. The CDR3 runs to 14 residues. CDR3 in DNA: TGTGCCAGCAGCGACTACGGGAGGCCCTACGAGCAGTACTTC. Translating it yields CASSDYGRPYEQYF.

The chain recombines TRBV13 with TRBJ2-2; 10 bases align to TRBD1. Germline CDR1 and CDR2: PRHDT and FYEKMQ (reference sequence). The V and J ends lost 5 bases and 5 bases, in that order; junction bases with no gene match: 8. This CDR3 is built from 16 residues. This CDR3 is CASSTRTGGETGELFF. The CDR3 DNA sequence: TGTGCCAGCAGCACCCGGACAGGGGGAGAGACCGGGGAGCTGTTTTTT.

V and J are TRBV5-6 and TRBJ2-7, with 11 bases that match TRBD1. Losses at the gene ends were 4 bases for V and 2 bases for J; bases not matched to a gene: 5. This CDR3 is built from 15 residues. Germline V lookup: CDR1 SGHDT, CDR2 YYEEEE. The CDR3 DNA reads TGTGCCAGCAGCCTTCCGGGACAGGGGGCCTACGAGCAGTACTTC. This encodes CASSLPGQGAYEQYF.

The V gene is TRBV15, the J gene TRBJ2-7, with D unresolved. This CDR3 contains 14 residues. Trimming cost V 3 bases and J 3 bases, with 12 bases left between them. The V gene's germline CDR1 is LNHNV and CDR2 YYDKDF (reference sequence). CDR3 sequence (DNA): TGTGCCACCAGCAGCGCGCTGGGCTTCTACGAGCAGTACTTC. It yields the protein CATSSALGFYEQYF. Combining the CDR3 with reference TRBV15 and TRBJ2-7 gives the whole variable domain DAMVIQNPRYQVTQFGKPVTLSCSQTLNHNVMYWYQQKSSQAPKLLFHYYDKDFNNEADTPDNFQSRRPNTSFCFLDIRSPGLGDTAMYLCATSSALGFYEQYFGPGTRLTVT.

This sequence joins TRBV5-1 and TRBJ2-7; weak D call: TRBD1 (5 bases). The CDR3 contains 15 residues. CDR1 is SGHRS and CDR2 is YFSETQ in the germline V gene. Trimming stripped 3 bases from V and 2 bases from J, with 15 bases between. This CDR3 is CASSWTREKTYEQYF. The CDR3 DNA sequence: TGCGCCAGCAGCTGGACACGCGAAAAAACCTACGAGCAGTACTTC.

This clone was observed a single time. This rearrangement joins TRBV2 to TRBJ1-2; tentatively, D is TRBD1 (5 bases). CDR3 length: 16 amino acids. Germline V CDR1 and CDR2: SNHLY, FYNNEI. V lost 2 bases to trimming and J lost 5 bases, with 18 bases between them. The CDR3 loop reads CASSESSETVVYGYTF. The CDR3, as DNA: TGTGCCAGCAGTGAAAGTTCCGAGACAGTAGTTTATGGCTACACCTTC.

This chain links TRBV9 with TRBJ2-3; D possibly uses TRBD1 or TRBD2 (6 bases each). The germline V and J ends were trimmed by 5 bases and 0 bases, with 13 bases remaining between them. Germline assignment: CDR1 SGDLS and CDR2 YYNGEE. The CDR3 length is 15 residues. For the CDR3, the DNA is TGTGCCAGCAGAGAGACGGGGGCTAGCACAGATACGCAGTATTTT. Translated, it gives CASRETGASTDTQYF.

This chain joins TRBV6-5 and TRBJ1-1; D is ambiguous. Trimming took off 0 bases at V and 0 bases at J, with 8 bases between the two ends. Germline V CDR1 and CDR2: MNHEY, SVGAGI. The length of the CDR3 is 15 residues. The CDR3 DNA follows: TGTGCCAGCAGTTACTCTCCCAGCTTGAACACTGAAGCTTTCTTT. It translates to CASSYSPSLNTEAFF.

The chain joins TRBV5-1 to TRBJ2-2; D may be TRBD1 (6 bases). Germline assignment: CDR1 SGHRS and CDR2 YFSETQ. CDR3 length: 13 amino acids. Trimming stripped 5 bases from V and 4 bases from J, with 9 bases between. Here the CDR3 reads CASSMDSTGELFF. The CDR3, as DNA: TGCGCCAGCAGTATGGACAGCACCGGGGAGCTGTTTTTT.

The gene calls are TRBV18 and TRBJ2-6; 7 positions agree with TRBD1. CDR1 and CDR2 (germline): KGHSH, LQKENI. With 3 bases clipped from V and 0 bases from J, the junction kept 8 bases outside the gene matches. The CDR3 sequence is 18 residues long. The CDR3 nucleotides read TGTGCCAGCTCACCTCCGGACAGGCGCTACTCTGGGGCCAACGTCCTGACTTTC. It is translated as CASSPPDRRYSGANVLTF.

A note on this clone: The identical CDR3 is also encoded by other nucleotide sequences in the sample. The rearrangement links TRBV7-9 to TRBJ2-7; 9 nucleotides match TRBD2. This CDR3 is 12 amino acids long. V lost 6 bases, J lost 3 bases, and 0 bases stayed unmatched. Germline CDR1 is SEHNR and CDR2 is FQNEAQ (reference sequence). The CDR3 bases are TGTGCCAGCAGGACTAGCGGCTACGAGCAGTACTTC. It encodes CASRTSGYEQYF.

The chain uses TRBV14 and TRBJ2-2; 7 positions agree with TRBD2. CDR3 length: 15 amino acids. V lost 2 bases to trimming and J lost 6 bases; unmatched junction nucleotides: 6. Germline CDR1 and CDR2: SGHDN and FVKESK. The CDR3 region has the DNA TGTGCCAGCAGCCAAACTGCGGGGAGGGCCGGGGAGCTGTTTTTT. Residues: CASSQTAGRAGELFF.

For this clone: Other DNA sequences of this sample code for an identical CDR3. V usage is TRBV19 and J usage is TRBJ1-5; D is unclear. This CDR3 is built from 13 residues. V was clipped by 3 bases and J by 4 bases, with 7 bases between them. Germline V gene lookup returns CDR1 LNHDA and CDR2 SQIVND (reference sequence). The CDR3 sequence is CASSILGNQPQHF. CDR3 nucleotides: TGTGCCAGTAGTATTCTCGGGAATCAGCCCCAGCATTTT.

V is TRBV5-1 and J is TRBJ2-2; possibly TRBD2 for D (5 bases). This CDR3 has 16 residues. Between the trimmed V and J ends, which lost 1 base and 3 bases, there was a span of 13 bases. CDR1 and CDR2 (germline): SGHRS, YFSETQ. Here the CDR3 reads CASSLTGSPHTGELFF. In DNA, the CDR3 is TGCGCCAGCAGCTTGACTGGGAGTCCCCACACCGGGGAGCTGTTTTTT.

The rearrangement uses TRBV5-6 and TRBJ2-5; 8 bases map to TRBD1. V lost 2 bases to trimming and J lost 5 bases; unmatched junction nucleotides: 8. CDR3 size: 15 residues. Germline V gives CDR1 SGHDT, CDR2 YYEEEE. Here the CDR3 DNA reads TGTGCCAGCAGCTTTGGGACAGGCTGGGGGGAGACCCAGTACTTC. This gives the protein CASSFGTGWGETQYF.

V and J are TRBV25-1 and TRBJ2-7; D is unclear. The CDR3 loop spans 15 amino acids. V lost 1 base and J lost 5, with 15 bases in between. Per germline, CDR1 MGHDK and CDR2 SYGVNS. The DNA for the CDR3 is TGTGCCAGCAGTGAATCCAGAAACCCGTGGGACGAGCAGTACTTC. This translates into CASSESRNPWDEQYF.

The chain combines TRBV5-6 with TRBJ2-7; 7 nucleotides align to TRBD2. The CDR3 length is 15 residues. Germline CDR1 SGHDT, CDR2 YYEEEE. V lost 4 bases and J lost 3; bases outside the gene matches: 10. CDR3 sequence: CASSPGGGDYYEQYF. The CDR3 DNA follows: TGTGCCAGCAGCCCTGGGGGAGGGGACTACTACGAGCAGTACTTC.

V gene TRBV19 combines with J gene TRBJ1-2, with unresolved D. The CDR3 covers 16 residues. V was cut by 8 bases and J by 1 base, with 20 bases left in between. Per the germline V gene, CDR1 is LNHDA and CDR2 is SQIVND (reference sequence). The CDR3 DNA reads as TGTGCCAGTGGCGACTGGGAGTTCTCGCTTAACTATGGCTACACCTTC. It specifies CASGDWEFSLNYGYTF.

The V gene is TRBV2, the J gene TRBJ1-1; D not certain. This CDR3 contains 14 residues. Deletions cut 4 bases from V and 0 bases from J, with 9 bases between. In germline, CDR1 is SNHLY, CDR2 FYNNEI. Here the CDR3 DNA reads TGTGCCAGCAGTGGGACGGAGATGAACACTGAAGCTTTCTTT. It is translated as CASSGTEMNTEAFF.